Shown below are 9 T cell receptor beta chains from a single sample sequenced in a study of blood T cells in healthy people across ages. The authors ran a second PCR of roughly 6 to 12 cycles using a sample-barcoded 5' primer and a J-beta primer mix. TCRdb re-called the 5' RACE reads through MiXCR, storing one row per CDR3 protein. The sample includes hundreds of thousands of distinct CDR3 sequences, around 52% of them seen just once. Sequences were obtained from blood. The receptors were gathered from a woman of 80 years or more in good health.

The CDR3 loop is CASRTGLAGGPNTGELFF. CDR3 bases: TGTGCCAGCAGAACCGGACTAGCGGGAGGGCCGAACACCGGGGAGCTGTTTTTT. J is TRBJ2-2 and V is TRBV7-2; 15 nucleotides agree with TRBD2. Germline CDR1 SGHTA, CDR2 FQGNSA. With 6 bases clipped from V and 0 bases from J, the junction kept 5 bases outside the gene matches. The CDR3 sequence is 18 residues long.

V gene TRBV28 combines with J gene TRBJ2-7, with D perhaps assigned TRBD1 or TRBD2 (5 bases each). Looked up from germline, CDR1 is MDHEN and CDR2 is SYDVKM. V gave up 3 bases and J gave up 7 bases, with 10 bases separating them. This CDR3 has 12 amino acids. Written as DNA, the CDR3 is TGTGCCAGCAGTTTTTCAGAGGGGGAGCAGTACTTC. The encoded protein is CASSFSEGEQYF.

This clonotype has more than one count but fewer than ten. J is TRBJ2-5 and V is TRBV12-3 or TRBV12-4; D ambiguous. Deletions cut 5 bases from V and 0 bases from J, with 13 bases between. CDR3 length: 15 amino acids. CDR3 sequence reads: CASSEDVQYQETQYF. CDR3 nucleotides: TGTGCCAGCAGTGAGGACGTCCAGTACCAAGAGACCCAGTACTTC.

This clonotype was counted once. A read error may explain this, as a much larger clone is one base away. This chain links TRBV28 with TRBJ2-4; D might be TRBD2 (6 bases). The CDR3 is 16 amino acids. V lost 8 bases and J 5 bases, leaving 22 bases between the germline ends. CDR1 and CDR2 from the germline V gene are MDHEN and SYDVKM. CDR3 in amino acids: CASAPGGLSAENIQYF. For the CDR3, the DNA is TGTGCCAGCGCCCCCGGGGGACTTTCGGCCGAAAACATTCAGTACTTC.

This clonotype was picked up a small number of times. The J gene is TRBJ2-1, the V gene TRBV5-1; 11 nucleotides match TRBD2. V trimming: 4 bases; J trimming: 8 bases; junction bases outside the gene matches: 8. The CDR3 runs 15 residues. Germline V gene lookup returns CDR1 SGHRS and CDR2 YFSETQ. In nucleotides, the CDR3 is TGCGCCAGCAGCCTTAGCGGGGGGGCCTGGGATGAGCAGTTCTTC. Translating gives CASSLSGGAWDEQFF.

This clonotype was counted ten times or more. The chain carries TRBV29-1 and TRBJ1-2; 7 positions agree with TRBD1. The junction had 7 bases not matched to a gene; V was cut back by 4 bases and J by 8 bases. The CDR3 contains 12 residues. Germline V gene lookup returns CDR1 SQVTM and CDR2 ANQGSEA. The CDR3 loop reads CSVVKGAGGYTF. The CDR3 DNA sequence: TGCAGCGTTGTAAAGGGGGCAGGGGGCTACACCTTC.

Here the CDR3 DNA reads TGTGCCAGCAGCTTAACAGGCCTAGCGGCAGCCACTGAACAGTACTTC. Translation: CASSLTGLAAATEQYF. The gene calls are TRBV7-3 and TRBJ2-5, with 7 bases identical to TRBD2. The CDR3 is 16 residues long. The V gene end was trimmed by 0 bases and the J gene end by 11 bases; junction bases not matched to a gene: 15. Per the germline V gene, CDR1 is SGHTA and CDR2 is FQGTGA.

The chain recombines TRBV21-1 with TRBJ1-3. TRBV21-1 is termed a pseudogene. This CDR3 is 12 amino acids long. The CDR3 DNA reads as TGTGCCATTCGGCGGGGTGGTAACACCATATATTTT. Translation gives CAIRRGGNTIYF.

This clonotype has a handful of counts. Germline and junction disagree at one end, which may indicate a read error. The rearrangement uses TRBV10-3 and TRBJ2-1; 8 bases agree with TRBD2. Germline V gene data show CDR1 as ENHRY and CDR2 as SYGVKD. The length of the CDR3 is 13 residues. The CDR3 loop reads CATLLAAGNGQFF. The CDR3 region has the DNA TGTGCCACCCTACTAGCGGCAGGCAATGGGCAGTTCTTC.